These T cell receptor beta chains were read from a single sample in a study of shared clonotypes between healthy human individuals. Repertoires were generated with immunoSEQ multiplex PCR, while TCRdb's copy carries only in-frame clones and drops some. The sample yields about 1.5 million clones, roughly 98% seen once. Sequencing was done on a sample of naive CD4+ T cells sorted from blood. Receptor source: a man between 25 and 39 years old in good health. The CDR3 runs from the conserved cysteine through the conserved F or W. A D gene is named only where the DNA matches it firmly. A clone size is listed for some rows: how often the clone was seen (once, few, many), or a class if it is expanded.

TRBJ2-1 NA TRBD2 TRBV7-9 CASSLAGLAGSSYNEQFF TGTGCCAGCAGCTTAGCTGGATTAGCGGGTAGCTCCTACAATGAGCAGTTCTTC
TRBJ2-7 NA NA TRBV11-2 CASSLDGGAYEQYF TGTGCCAGCAGCTTAGATGGAGGGGCCTACGAGCAGTACTTC
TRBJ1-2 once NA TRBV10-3 CAISEWGALGYTF TGTGCCATCAGTGAGTGGGGGGCGCTTGGCTACACCTTC
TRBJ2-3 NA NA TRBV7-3 CASSLTGADTQYF TGTGCCAGCAGCTTAACAGGTGCAGATACGCAGTATTTT
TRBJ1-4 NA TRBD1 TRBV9 CASSLRQGENEKLFF TGTGCCAGCAGCCTCCGACAGGGAGAAAATGAAAAACTGTTTTTT
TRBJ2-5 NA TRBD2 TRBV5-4 CASSPTSGEETQYF TGTGCCAGCAGCCCGACTAGCGGGGAAGAGACCCAGTACTTC
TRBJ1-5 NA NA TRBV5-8 CASSLAVTGNQPQHF TGTGCCAGCAGCCTGGCCGTTACGGGCAATCAGCCCCAGCATTTT
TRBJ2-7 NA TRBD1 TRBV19 CASRDRGRGEQYF TGTGCCAGTAGGGACAGGGGGCGTGGCGAGCAGTACTTC
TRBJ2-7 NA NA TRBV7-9 CASSLGFPFKGIYEQYF TGTGCCAGCAGCTTAGGGTTCCCCTTTAAGGGCATCTACGAGCAGTACTTC
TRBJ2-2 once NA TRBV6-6 CASSYPKGETTGELFF TGTGCCAGCAGTTATCCGAAGGGGGAGACCACCGGGGAGCTGTTTTTT
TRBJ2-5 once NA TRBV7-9 CASSLVPGPVGETQYF TGTGCCAGCAGCTTAGTTCCGGGCCCGGTGGGGGAGACCCAGTACTTC
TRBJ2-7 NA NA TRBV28 CASSSLRQEYF TGTGCCAGCAGCTCACTTCGACAGGAGTACTTC
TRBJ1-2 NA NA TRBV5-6 CASSLAPTLSPYGYTF TGTGCCAGCAGCTTGGCTCCCACGCTTAGCCCCTATGGCTACACCTTC
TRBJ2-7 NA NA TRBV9 CASSVLGQSPYYEQYF TGTGCCAGCAGCGTACTTGGACAGTCACCTTACTACGAGCAGTACTTC